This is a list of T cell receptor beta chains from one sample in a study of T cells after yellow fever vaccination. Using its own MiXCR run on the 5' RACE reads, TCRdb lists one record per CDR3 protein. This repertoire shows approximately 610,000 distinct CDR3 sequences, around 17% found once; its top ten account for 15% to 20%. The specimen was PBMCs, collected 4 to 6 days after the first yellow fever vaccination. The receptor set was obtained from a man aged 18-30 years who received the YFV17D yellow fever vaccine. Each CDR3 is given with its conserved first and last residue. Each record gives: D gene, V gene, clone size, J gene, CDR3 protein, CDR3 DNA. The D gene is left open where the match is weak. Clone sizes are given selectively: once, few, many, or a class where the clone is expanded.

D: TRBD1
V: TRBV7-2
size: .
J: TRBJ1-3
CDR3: CASSSPDRGRNTIYF
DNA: TGTGCCAGCAGCTCCCCGGACAGGGGGCGAAACACCATATATTTT

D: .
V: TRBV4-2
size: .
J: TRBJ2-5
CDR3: CASSQVSSQETQYF
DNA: TGTGCCAGCAGCCAAGTTTCGTCTCAAGAGACCCAGTACTTC

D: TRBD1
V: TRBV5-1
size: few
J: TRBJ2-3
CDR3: CASSWARDRVADTQYF
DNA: TGCGCCAGCAGCTGGGCCCGGGACAGGGTAGCAGATACGCAGTATTTT

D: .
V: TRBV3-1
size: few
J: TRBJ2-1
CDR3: CASSQSSEQFF
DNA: TGTGCCAGCAGCCAAAGCAGTGAGCAGTTCTTC

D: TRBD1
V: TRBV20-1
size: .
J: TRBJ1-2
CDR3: CSAHPGQGGGYTF
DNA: TGCAGTGCTCATCCGGGACAGGGAGGTGGCTACACCTTC

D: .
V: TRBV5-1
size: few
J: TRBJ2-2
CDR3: CASSLEVTAGELFF
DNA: TGCGCCAGCAGCTTGGAGGTGACCGCCGGGGAGCTGTTTTTT

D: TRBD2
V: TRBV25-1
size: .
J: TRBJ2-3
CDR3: CASSTRGFYTDTQYF
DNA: TGTGCCAGCAGTACGCGGGGGTTCTACACAGATACGCAGTATTTT

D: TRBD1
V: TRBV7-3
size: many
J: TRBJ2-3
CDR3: CASSPRTGPTDTQYF
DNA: TGTGCCAGCAGCCCGCGGACAGGGCCCACAGATACGCAGTATTTT

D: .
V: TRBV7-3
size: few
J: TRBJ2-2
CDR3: CASSLNRENTGELFF
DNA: TGTGCCAGCAGCTTAAACAGGGAAAATACCGGGGAGCTGTTTTTT

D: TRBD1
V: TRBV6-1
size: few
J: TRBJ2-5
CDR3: CASRIGPTGVQETQYF
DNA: TGTGCCAGCAGAATCGGACCGACAGGGGTCCAAGAGACCCAGTACTTC

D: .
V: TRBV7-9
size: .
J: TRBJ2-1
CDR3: CASRPPSLASNNEQFF
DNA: TGTGCCAGCAGGCCGCCCTCGCTAGCGAGCAACAATGAGCAGTTCTTC

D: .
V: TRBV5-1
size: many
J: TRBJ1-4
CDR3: CASSPDQGYEKLFF
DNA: TGCGCCAGCAGTCCAGACCAAGGGTATGAAAAACTGTTTTTT

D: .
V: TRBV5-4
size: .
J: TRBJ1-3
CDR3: CASSLDSVSGNTIYF
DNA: TGTGCCAGCAGCCTAGACTCCGTCTCTGGAAACACCATATATTTT

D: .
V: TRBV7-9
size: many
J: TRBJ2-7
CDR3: CASSLVGYEQYF
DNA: TGTGCCAGCAGCTTAGTGGGCTACGAGCAGTACTTC

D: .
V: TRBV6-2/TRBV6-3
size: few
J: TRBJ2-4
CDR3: CASSSSAIQYF
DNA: TGTGCCAGCAGTTCATCGGCCATTCAGTACTTC

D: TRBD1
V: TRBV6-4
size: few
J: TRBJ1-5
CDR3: CANDRDGQPQHF
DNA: TGTGCCAACGACAGGGACGGGCAGCCCCAGCATTTT

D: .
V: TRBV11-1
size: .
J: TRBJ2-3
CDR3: CASSSFPGVSTDTQYF
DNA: TGTGCCAGCAGCTCCTTCCCTGGGGTATCCACAGATACGCAGTATTTT

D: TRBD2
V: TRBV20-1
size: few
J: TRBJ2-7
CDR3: CSAQTASGASYEQYF
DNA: TGCAGTGCCCAGACGGCTAGCGGAGCGTCCTACGAGCAGTACTTC

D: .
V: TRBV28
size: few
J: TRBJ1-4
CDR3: CASSQQGNEKLFF
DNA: TGTGCCAGCAGTCAACAGGGAAATGAAAAACTGTTTTTT

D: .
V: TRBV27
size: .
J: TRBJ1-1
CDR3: CASSSETRGNTEAFF
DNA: TGTGCCAGCAGTTCGGAAACTAGGGGGAACACTGAAGCTTTCTTT